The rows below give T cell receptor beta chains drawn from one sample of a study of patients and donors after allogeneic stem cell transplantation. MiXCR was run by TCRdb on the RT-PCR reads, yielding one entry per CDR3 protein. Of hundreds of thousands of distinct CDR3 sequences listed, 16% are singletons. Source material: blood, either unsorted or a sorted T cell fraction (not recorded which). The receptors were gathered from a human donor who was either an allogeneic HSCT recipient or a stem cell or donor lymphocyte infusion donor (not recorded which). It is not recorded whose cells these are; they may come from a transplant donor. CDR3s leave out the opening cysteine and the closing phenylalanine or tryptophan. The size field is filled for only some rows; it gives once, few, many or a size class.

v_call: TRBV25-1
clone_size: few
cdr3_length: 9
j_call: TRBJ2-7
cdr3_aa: ASSPMAEQY

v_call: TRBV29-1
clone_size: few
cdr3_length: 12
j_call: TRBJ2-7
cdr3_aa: SVTDRGASYEQY

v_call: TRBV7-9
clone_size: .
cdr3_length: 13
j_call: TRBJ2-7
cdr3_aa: ASRPGLAGENEQY

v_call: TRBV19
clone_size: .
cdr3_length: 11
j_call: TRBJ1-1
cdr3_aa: ASSGQINSEAF

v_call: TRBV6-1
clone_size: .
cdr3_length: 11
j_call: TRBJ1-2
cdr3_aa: ASSPGGKNGYT

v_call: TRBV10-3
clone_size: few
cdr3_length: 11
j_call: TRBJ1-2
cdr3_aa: AISEQANYGYT

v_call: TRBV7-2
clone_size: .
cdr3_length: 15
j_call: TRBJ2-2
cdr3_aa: ASSLYGLAGWTGELF

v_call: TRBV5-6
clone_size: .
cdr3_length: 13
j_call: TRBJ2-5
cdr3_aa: ASSLGGTNQETQY

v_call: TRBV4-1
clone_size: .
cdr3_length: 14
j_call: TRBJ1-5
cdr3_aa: ASRSWPGQRDQPQH

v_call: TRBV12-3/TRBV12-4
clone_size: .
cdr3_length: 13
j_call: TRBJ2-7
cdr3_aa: ASSLFLAGAHEQY

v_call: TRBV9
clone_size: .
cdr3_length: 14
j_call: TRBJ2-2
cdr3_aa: ASSALAGYVTGELF

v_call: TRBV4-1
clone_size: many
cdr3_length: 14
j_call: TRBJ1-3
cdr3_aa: ASSQDFPSSGNTIY

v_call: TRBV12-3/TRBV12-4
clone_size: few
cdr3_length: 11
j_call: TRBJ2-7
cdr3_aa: ASAHDSSYEQY

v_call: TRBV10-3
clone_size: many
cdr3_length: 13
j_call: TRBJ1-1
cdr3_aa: AISESLRGNTEAF

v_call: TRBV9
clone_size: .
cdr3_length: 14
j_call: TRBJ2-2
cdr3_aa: ATASGSGRSTGELF

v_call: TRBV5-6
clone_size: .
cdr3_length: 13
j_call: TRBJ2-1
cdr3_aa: ASRWDRGKRNEQF

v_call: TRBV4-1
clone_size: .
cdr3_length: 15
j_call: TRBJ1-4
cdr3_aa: ASSQRGATATNEKLF

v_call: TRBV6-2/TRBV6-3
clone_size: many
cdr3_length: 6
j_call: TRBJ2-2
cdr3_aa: ASGELF

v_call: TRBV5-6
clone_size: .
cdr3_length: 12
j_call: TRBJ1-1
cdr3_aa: ASSRGGSIGEAF

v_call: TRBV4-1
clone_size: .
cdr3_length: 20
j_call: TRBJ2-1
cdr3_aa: ASSPQFRDRVFYGPPNNEQF

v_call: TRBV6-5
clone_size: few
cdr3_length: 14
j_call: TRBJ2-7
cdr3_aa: ASSYLDTDRGYEQY

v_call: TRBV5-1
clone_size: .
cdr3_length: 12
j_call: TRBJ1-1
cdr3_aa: ASSPDPGTGEAF

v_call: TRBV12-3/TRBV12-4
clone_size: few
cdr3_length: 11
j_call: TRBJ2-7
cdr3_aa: ASSTRGARLRS

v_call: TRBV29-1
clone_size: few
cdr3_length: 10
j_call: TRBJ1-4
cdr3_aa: SVADRYEKLF

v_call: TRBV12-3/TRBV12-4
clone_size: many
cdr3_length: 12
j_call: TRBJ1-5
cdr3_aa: ASSLTETNQPQH

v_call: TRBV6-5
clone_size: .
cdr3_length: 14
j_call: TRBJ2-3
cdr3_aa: ASSYSFGQGLDTQY

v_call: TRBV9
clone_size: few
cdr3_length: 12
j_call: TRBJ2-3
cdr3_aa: ASSVEGGTDTQY

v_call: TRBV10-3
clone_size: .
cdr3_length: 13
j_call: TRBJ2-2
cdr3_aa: AISLRLSNTGELF

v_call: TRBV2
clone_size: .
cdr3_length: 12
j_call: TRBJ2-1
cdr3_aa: ASSPQTVNNEQF

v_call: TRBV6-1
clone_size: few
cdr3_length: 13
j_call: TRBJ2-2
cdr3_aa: ASNPQGVEAGELF

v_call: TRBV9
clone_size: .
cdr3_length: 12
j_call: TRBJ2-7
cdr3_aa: ASSATSGSHEQY

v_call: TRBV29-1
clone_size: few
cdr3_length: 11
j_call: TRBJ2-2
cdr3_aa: SVGGQVTGELF

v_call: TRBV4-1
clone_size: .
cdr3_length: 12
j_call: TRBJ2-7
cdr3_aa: ASSQDRTLSEQY

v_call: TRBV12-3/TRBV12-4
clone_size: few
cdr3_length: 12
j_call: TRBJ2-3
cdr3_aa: ASTSDYPGHTQY

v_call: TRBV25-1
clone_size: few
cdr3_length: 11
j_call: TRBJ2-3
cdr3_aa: ASSAVGTDTQY

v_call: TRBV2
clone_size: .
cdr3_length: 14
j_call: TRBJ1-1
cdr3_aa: ASSDYKGQGATEAF

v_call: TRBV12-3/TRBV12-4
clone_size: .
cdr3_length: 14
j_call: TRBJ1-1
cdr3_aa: ASSTSTRGFNTEAF

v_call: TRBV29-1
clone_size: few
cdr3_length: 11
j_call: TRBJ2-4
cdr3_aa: SVGGHKMDIQY

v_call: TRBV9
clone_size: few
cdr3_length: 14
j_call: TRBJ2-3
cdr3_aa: ASRPPGREGTDTQY

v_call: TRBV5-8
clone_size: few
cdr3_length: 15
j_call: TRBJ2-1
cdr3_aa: ASSSPGGQGSYNEQF

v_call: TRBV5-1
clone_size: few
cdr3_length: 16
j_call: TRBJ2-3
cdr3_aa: ASSLGALAGSLTDTQY

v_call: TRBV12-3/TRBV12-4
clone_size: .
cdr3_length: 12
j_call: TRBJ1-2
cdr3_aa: SSSLRGLDYGYT

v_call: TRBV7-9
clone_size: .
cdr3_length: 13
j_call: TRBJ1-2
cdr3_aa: ASSTRDRSNYGYT

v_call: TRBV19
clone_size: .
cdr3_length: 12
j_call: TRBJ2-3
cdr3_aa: ASSIGQGVDTQY

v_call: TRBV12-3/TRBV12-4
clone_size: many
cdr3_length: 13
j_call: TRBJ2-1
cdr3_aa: ASSLESPIYNEQF

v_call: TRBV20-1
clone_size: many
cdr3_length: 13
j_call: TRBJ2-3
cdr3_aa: SAGRTSGVTDTQY

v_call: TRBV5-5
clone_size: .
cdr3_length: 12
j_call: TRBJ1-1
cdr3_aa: ASSFTGGGTEAF

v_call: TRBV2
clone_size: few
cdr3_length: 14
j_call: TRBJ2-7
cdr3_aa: ASTEGQGMGSYEQY

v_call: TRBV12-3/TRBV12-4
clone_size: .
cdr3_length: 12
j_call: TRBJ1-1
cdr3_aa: ASSFRGETTEAF

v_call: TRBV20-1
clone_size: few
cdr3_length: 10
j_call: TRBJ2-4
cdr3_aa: SARSQKNIQY

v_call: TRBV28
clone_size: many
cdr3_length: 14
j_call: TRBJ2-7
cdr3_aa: ASSQISGGAIYEQY

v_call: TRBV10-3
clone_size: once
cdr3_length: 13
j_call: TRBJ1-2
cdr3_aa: AISIGLRNGYGYT